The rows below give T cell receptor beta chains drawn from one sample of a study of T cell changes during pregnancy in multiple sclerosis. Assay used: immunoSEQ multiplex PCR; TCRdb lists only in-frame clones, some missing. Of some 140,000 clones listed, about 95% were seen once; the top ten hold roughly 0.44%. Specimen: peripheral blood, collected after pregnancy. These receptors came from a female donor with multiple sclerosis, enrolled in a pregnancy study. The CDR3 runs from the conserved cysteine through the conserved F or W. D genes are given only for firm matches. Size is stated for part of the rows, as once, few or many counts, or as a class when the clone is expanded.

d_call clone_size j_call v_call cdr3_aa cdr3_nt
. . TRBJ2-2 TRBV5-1 CASSPRTAGRTGELFF TGCGCCAGCAGCCCCCGGACGGCGGGCAGAACCGGGGAGCTGTTTTTT
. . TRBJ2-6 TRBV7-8 CASSLPKSGANVLTF TGTGCCAGCAGCTTACCCAAATCTGGGGCCAACGTCCTGACTTTC
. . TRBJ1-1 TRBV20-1 CSAPSGYRAFF TGCAGTGCTCCATCAGGGTATAGAGCTTTCTTT
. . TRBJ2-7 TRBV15 CATSRGTDYEQYF TGTGCCACCAGCAGAGGGACAGATTACGAGCAGTACTTC
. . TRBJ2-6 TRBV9 CASSVAGSGANVLTF TGTGCCAGCAGCGTAGCGGGCTCTGGGGCCAACGTCCTGACTTTC
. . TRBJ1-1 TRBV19 CASSQTGYFTEAFF TGTGCCAGTAGCCAAACAGGTTATTTCACTGAAGCTTTCTTT
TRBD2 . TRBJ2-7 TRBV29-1 CSVVSSGSSGEQYF TGCAGCGTTGTTTCCAGCGGGAGTTCGGGGGAGCAGTACTTC
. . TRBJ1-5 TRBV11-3 CASSPDRRLNQPQHF TGTGCCAGCAGCCCCGACAGGAGGTTAAATCAGCCCCAGCATTTT
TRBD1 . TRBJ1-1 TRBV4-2 CASSQLPTGRNTEAFF TGTGCCAGCAGCCAACTACCGACAGGGCGGAACACTGAAGCTTTCTTT
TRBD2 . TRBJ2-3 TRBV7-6 CASSPSAGGYPDTQYF TGTGCCAGCAGCCCCTCTGCGGGGGGCTACCCAGATACGCAGTATTTT
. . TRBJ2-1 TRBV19 CASSIGLSNEQFF TGTGCCAGTAGCATTGGGCTCTCCAATGAGCAGTTCTTC
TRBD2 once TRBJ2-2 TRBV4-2 CASSHPGTSGTGELFF TGTGCCAGCAGCCATCCCGGGACTAGCGGCACCGGGGAGCTGTTTTTT
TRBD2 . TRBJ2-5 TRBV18 CASSPKRDYSETQYF TGTGCCAGCTCACCAAAGCGGGATTACTCGGAGACCCAGTACTTC
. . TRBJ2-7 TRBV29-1 CSVGGDFSYEQYF TGCAGCGTGGGGGGAGACTTCTCCTACGAGCAGTACTTC
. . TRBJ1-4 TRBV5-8 CASSLETATNEKLFF TGTGCCAGCAGCTTGGAAACAGCAACTAATGAAAAACTGTTTTTT
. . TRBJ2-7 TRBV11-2 CASSLEHTGEQYF TGTGCCAGCAGCTTAGAACACACAGGGGAGCAGTACTTC
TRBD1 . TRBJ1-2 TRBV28 CASRPGTGSGYTF TGTGCCAGCAGGCCCGGGACAGGGAGTGGGTACACCTTC
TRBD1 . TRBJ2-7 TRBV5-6 CASSFGDRVYEQYF TGTGCCAGCAGCTTTGGGGACAGGGTATACGAGCAGTACTTC
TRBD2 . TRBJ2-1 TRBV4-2 CASSQELAGAIYNEQFF TGTGCCAGCAGCCAAGAGCTAGCGGGGGCCATATACAATGAGCAGTTCTTC
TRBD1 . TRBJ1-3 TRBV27 CASSTHRQGRNTIYF TGTGCCAGCAGTACCCATCGACAGGGCCGAAACACCATATATTTT
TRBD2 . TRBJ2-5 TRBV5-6 CASSSGTRRGKETQYF TGTGCCAGCAGCTCAGGGACTAGACGGGGGAAGGAGACCCAGTACTTC
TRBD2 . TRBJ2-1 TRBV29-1 CSVRVAGGLQFF TGCAGCGTTCGAGTAGCGGGAGGCCTCCAGTTCTTC
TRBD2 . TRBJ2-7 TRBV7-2 CASSPTSASSYEQYF TGTGCCAGCAGCCCTACTAGCGCGAGCTCCTACGAGCAGTACTTC
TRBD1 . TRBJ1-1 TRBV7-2 CASSVGQGFNTEAFF TGTGCCAGCAGCGTGGGACAGGGGTTCAACACTGAAGCTTTCTTT
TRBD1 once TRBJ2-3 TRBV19 CASSWDRGSSRNTQYF TGTGCCAGTAGTTGGGACAGGGGCTCCAGTAGGAATACGCAGTATTTT
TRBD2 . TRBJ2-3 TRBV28 CASSFRLAGAGDTQYF TGTGCCAGCAGTTTCAGACTAGCGGGAGCGGGGGATACGCAGTATTTT
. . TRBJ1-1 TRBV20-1 CSASIRTEAFF TGCAGTGCTAGCATACGGACTGAAGCTTTCTTT
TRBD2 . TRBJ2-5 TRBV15 CATSRPAASGAQETQYF TGTGCCACCAGCAGACCCGCGGCTAGCGGAGCCCAAGAGACCCAGTACTTC
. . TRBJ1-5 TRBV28 CASRIDRTQKGNQPQHF TGTGCCAGCAGGATTGACAGGACCCAAAAGGGTAATCAGCCCCAGCATTTT
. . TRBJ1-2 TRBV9 CASSTGTRSYGYTF TGTGCCAGCAGCACCGGGACACGTTCCTATGGCTACACCTTC
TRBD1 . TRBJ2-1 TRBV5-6 CASSPPSDRGYILHNEQFF TGTGCCAGCAGCCCCCCTTCGGACAGGGGGTATATACTACACAATGAGCAGTTCTTC
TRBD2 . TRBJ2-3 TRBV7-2 CASSTAAGGPDTQYF TGTGCCAGCAGCACGGCGGCGGGAGGGCCAGATACGCAGTATTTT
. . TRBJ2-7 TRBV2 CASSDSGLPYEQYF TGTGCCAGCAGTGACAGCGGGCTCCCGTACGAGCAGTACTTC
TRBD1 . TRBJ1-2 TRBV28 CASSPPLGQGEGYTF TGTGCCAGCAGTCCTCCCCTGGGACAGGGAGAGGGCTACACCTTC
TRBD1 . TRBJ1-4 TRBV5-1 CASSLAGTGGAGEKLFF TGCGCCAGCAGCTTGGCGGGGACAGGGGGCGCGGGTGAAAAACTGTTTTTT
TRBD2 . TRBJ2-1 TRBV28 CASSLLGGVGVGEQFF TGTGCCAGCAGTTTATTGGGAGGGGTAGGTGTAGGGGAGCAGTTCTTC
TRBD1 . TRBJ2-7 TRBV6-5 CASSPTGTGTYEQYF TGTGCCAGCAGTCCCACCGGGACAGGGACCTACGAGCAGTACTTC
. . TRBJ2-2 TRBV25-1 CASSGPGAGELFF TGTGCCAGCAGTGGCCCGGGGGCCGGGGAGCTGTTTTTT
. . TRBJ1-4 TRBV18 CASSPPQGFGEKLFF TGTGCCAGCTCACCACCGCAAGGTTTCGGGGAAAAACTGTTTTTT
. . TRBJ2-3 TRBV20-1 CSASIPDTQYF TGCAGTGCTAGCATCCCAGATACGCAGTATTTT
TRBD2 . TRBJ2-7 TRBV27 CASSLRLAGYEQYF TGTGCCAGCAGTTTACGGCTAGCGGGGTACGAGCAGTACTTC
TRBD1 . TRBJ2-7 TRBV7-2 CASSLSQGAEYEQYF TGTGCCAGCAGCTTAAGCCAGGGGGCAGAGTACGAGCAGTACTTC